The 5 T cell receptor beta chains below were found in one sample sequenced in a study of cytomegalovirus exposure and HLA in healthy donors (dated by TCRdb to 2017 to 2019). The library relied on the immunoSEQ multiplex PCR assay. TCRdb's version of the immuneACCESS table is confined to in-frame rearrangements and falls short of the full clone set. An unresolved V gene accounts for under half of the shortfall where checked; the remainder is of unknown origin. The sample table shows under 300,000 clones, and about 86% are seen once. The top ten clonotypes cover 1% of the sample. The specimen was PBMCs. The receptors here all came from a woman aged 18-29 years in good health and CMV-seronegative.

In DNA, the CDR3 is TGTGCCAGCAGCCCATATTGGGCGGGAGGGCCATACAATGAGCAGTTCTTC. This encodes CASSPYWAGGPYNEQFF. The chain has TRBV5-8 and TRBJ2-1, with 9 nucleotides matching TRBD2. This CDR3 is 17 amino acids long. Unmatched junction bases numbered 12, after V lost 4 bases and J lost 4 bases. Germline-derived CDR1 and CDR2 are SGHTS and YDEGEE.

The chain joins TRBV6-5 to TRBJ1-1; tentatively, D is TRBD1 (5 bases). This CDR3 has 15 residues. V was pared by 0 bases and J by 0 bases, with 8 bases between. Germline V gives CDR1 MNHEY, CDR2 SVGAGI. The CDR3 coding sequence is TGTGCCAGCAGTTACTCCAGACAGATGAACACTGAAGCTTTCTTT. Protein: CASSYSRQMNTEAFF.

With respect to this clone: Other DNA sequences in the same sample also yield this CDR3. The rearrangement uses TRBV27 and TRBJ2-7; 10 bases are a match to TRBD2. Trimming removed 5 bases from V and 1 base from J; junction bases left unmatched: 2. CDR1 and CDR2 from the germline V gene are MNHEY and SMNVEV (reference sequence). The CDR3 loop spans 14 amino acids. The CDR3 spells CASSRTSGSYEQYF. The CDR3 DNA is TGTGCCAGCAGTCGGACTAGCGGATCCTACGAGCAGTACTTC.

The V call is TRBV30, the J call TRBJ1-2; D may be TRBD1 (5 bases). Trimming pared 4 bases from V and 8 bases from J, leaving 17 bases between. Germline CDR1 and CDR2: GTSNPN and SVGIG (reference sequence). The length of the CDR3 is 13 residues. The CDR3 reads CAWTPKAGIGYTF. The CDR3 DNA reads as TGTGCCTGGACACCCAAGGCAGGGATAGGCTACACCTTC.

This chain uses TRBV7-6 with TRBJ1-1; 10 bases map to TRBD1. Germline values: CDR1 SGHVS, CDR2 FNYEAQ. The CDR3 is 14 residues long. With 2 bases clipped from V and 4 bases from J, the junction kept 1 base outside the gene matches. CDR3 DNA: TGTGCCAGCAGCTTACGGGACAGGGGCACTGAAGCTTTCTTT. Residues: CASSLRDRGTEAFF. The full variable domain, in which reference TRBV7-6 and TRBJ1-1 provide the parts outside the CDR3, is GAGVSQSPRYKVTKRGQDVALRCDPISGHVSLYWYRQALGQGPEFLTYFNYEAQQDKSGLPNDRFSAERPEGSISTLTIQRTEQRDSAMYRCASSLRDRGTEAFFGQGTRLTVV.